The 19 T cell receptor beta chains in this list originate from one sample, sequenced in a study of cytomegalovirus exposure and HLA in healthy donors. The PCR was carried out with 60 Vbeta primers and 13 Jbeta primers. Method: immunoSEQ multiplex PCR; TCRdb's copy keeps in-frame clones and lacks some. The sample has over 150,000 clones, about 82% seen once. Sequenced material: PBMCs. The receptors come from a male donor in good health and CMV-seronegative.

The chain combines TRBV10-3 with TRBJ1-5; a possible D gene is TRBD1 (6 bases). The V and J ends lost 8 bases and 1 base respectively, with 9 bases between them. Germline CDR1 ENHRY, CDR2 SYGVKD. CDR3 size: 13 residues. CDR3 DNA: TGTGCCATCTCGGGACAAAGCAATCAGCCCCAGCATTTT. Amino acid sequence: CAISGQSNQPQHF.

The chain joins TRBV18 to TRBJ2-1, with TRBD2 matching 10 bases. CDR1 is KGHSH, CDR2 LQKENI, per germline. This CDR3 comprises 14 residues. V shed 9 bases and J 7 bases; nucleotides not matched to a gene: 9. The CDR3 region has the DNA TGTGCCAGTCACGCGCTAGCGGGAGTGAATGAGCAGTTCTTC. Encoded protein: CASHALAGVNEQFF.

This rearrangement joins TRBV19 to TRBJ1-1; the D is unclear. V lost 5 bases to trimming and J lost 0 bases, with 7 bases between them. This CDR3 has 13 residues. The germline V gene has CDR1 LNHDA and CDR2 SQIVND (reference sequence). CDR3 loop: CASSSRMNTEAFF. The CDR3 bases are TGTGCCAGTAGTTCGAGAATGAACACTGAAGCTTTCTTT.

V and J are TRBV30 and TRBJ2-2, with 16 bases lining up with TRBD2. Germline-derived CDR1 and CDR2 are GTSNPN and SVGIG (reference sequence). V was clipped by 0 bases and J by 5 bases; unmatched bases: 9. The CDR3 extends over 19 amino acids. The CDR3: CAWSVRGLAGGLRTGELFF. The CDR3 DNA is TGTGCCTGGAGTGTACGGGGACTAGCGGGGGGGTTGAGGACCGGGGAGCTGTTTTTT.

The CDR3 loop is CASSQRATGFYEQYF. The DNA of the CDR3 is TGCGCCAGCAGCCAACGAGCAACAGGGTTTTACGAGCAGTACTTC. The chain combines TRBV4-1 with TRBJ2-7; maybe TRBD1 (6 bases). This CDR3 is 15 amino acids long. V was shortened by 2 bases and J by 4 bases, with 15 bases between the two germline ends. Germline V lookup: CDR1 MGHRA, CDR2 YSYEKL.

The V call is TRBV6-5, the J call TRBJ2-7, with 8 bases fitting TRBD2. The CDR3 spans 13 residues. CDR1 and CDR2 (germline): MNHEY, SVGAGI. V shed 6 bases, J shed 0 bases, and the junction held 1 base outside the gene matches. The CDR3 protein is CASSGGGSYEQYF. The CDR3 DNA follows: TGTGCCAGCAGCGGGGGGGGCTCCTACGAGCAGTACTTC.

This sequence joins TRBV5-4 and TRBJ2-2, with D possibly matching TRBD1 (6 bases). In germline, CDR1 is SGHNT, CDR2 YYREEE (reference sequence). Trimming removed 4 bases at V and 10 bases at J, with 8 bases between. The CDR3 covers 11 residues. CDR3 residues: CASSGGQELFF. CDR3 sequence (DNA): TGTGCCAGCAGCGGGGGACAGGAGCTGTTTTTT.

This chain links TRBV15 with TRBJ2-2; 12 bases map to TRBD2. The trim removed 3 bases at V and 8 bases at J, leaving 7 bases unmatched. The CDR3 runs 16 residues. Germline CDR1 LNHNV, CDR2 YYDKDF (reference sequence). This CDR3 reads CATSSVGLAGRGELFF. CDR3 nucleotides: TGTGCCACCAGCAGCGTCGGACTAGCGGGACGAGGGGAGCTGTTTTTT.

The V gene is TRBV7-9, the J gene TRBJ2-2; 7 bases agree with TRBD2. V lost 4 bases and J lost 5; bases outside the gene matches: 7. The germline gives CDR1 SEHNR, CDR2 FQNEAQ (reference sequence). The CDR3 is made up of 15 amino acids. This chain's CDR3 is CASSSRTGRTGELFF. DNA of the CDR3: TGTGCCAGCAGCTCCCGGACCGGGAGGACCGGGGAGCTGTTTTTT. Complete variable domain (other parts from reference TRBV7-9 and TRBJ2-2): DTGVSQNPRHKITKRGQNVTFRCDPISEHNRLYWYRQTLGQGPEFLTYFQNEAQLEKSRLLSDRFSAERPKGSFSTLEIQRTEQGDSAMYLCASSSRTGRTGELFFGEGSRLTVL.

The gene calls are TRBV6-5 and TRBJ2-7; 10 nucleotides align to TRBD2. Per germline, CDR1 MNHEY and CDR2 SVGAGI. CDR3 length: 13 residues. J gave up 7 bases and V 6 bases, and 6 bases lay outside the gene matches. Written as DNA, the CDR3 is TGTGCCAGCAGAAATAGCGGGAGGTGGGAGCAGTACTTC. It encodes CASRNSGRWEQYF.

This clone has more than one count but fewer than ten. Compared with germline, one end of the junction differs, possibly owing to a read error. The chain links TRBV28 to TRBJ2-5; TRBD2 matches 9 bases. The CDR3 contains 21 residues. CDR1 MDHEN and CDR2 SYDVKM come from the germline V gene. CDR3 residues: CASSLLSRGLGTSPLQVTQYF. The DNA of the CDR3 is TGTGCCAGCAGTTTATTATCACGCGGGCTCGGGACTAGCCCCCTCCAAGTGACCCAGTACTTC. Full variable domain (missing parts from reference TRBV28 and TRBJ2-5): DVKVTQSSRYLVKRTGEKVFLECVQDMDHENMFWYRQDPGLGLRLIYFSYDVKMKEKGDIPEGYSVSREKKERFSLILESASTNQTSMYLCASSLLSRGLGTSPLQVTQYFGPGTRLLVL.

This chain joins TRBV27 and TRBJ2-7; D call uncertain. The V end lost 2 bases, the J end lost 2 bases, and 10 bases lay between the germline ends. The CDR3 runs to 14 residues. Germline V lookup: CDR1 MNHEY, CDR2 SMNVEV (reference sequence). The chain's CDR3 is CASSLMPGPYEQYF. CDR3 DNA: TGTGCCAGCAGTTTAATGCCGGGTCCCTACGAGCAGTACTTC.

The rearrangement joins TRBV9 to TRBJ2-1; 7 nucleotides align to TRBD1. Germline CDR1 reads SGDLS; CDR2 reads YYNGEE. The CDR3 has 13 residues. CDR3 nucleotide sequence: TGTGCACCAACCCGGGACAGCTACAATGAGCAGTTCTTC. It encodes CAPTRDSYNEQFF.

This clone has more than one count but fewer than ten. This chain connects TRBV4-3 to TRBJ1-4, with TRBD1 identical over 9 bases. This CDR3 contains 16 residues. Germline CDR1 is LGHNA and CDR2 is YSLEER. The trim removed 3 bases at V and 8 bases at J, leaving 10 bases unmatched. CDR3 residues: CASSHGTGPGGEKLFF. The CDR3 DNA sequence: TGCGCCAGCAGCCACGGGACAGGGCCAGGCGGGGAAAAACTGTTTTTT.

The chain employs TRBV18 and TRBJ1-2, with D perhaps TRBD1 (6 bases). V lost 4 bases and J 8 bases, leaving 23 bases between the germline ends. CDR3 length: 16 residues. Germline-derived CDR1 and CDR2 are KGHSH and LQKENI. This CDR3 is CASSLQNQGSGGGYTF. In DNA, the CDR3 is TGTGCCAGCTCACTGCAAAACCAGGGGTCGGGTGGCGGCTACACCTTC.

The rearrangement uses TRBV5-1 and TRBJ1-5; no clear D. The CDR3 spans 15 residues. V was shortened by 5 bases and J by 1 base, with 13 bases between the two germline ends. The V gene's germline CDR1 is SGHRS and CDR2 YFSETQ. CDR3: CASSSEGGSNQPQHF. The CDR3 nucleotides read TGCGCCAGCAGTTCAGAGGGAGGGAGCAATCAGCCCCAGCATTTT.

This clone was picked up a small number of times. This rearrangement joins TRBV7-9 to TRBJ2-7; the D gene is possibly TRBD1 (5 bases). Trimming cost V 11 bases and J 0 bases, with 8 bases left between them. Germline CDR1 reads SEHNR; CDR2 reads FQNEAQ (reference sequence). The length of the CDR3 is 11 residues. CDR3 in DNA: TGTGCCTCGGACAACTCCTACGAGCAGTACTTC. It encodes CASDNSYEQYF.

The J gene is TRBJ1-6, the V gene TRBV9, with D perhaps matching TRBD1 (6 bases). CDR1 is SGDLS and CDR2 is YYNGEE in the germline V gene. The CDR3 loop spans 13 amino acids. V was cut by 5 bases and J by 7 bases, with 10 bases left in between. The CDR3 DNA reads TGTGCCAGCAGTACAACAGGGAATTCACCCCTCCACTTT. Translation gives CASSTTGNSPLHF.

The rearrangement links TRBV5-1 to TRBJ2-3; the match to TRBD1 covers 9 bases. Per the germline V gene, CDR1 is SGHRS and CDR2 is YFSETQ. Germline trimming cut 0 bases from V and 7 bases from J; bases unmatched to any gene: 9. The CDR3 consists of 16 residues. Here the CDR3 DNA reads TGCGCCAGCAGCTTGGATGGGACAGGGAACACGAATACGCAGTATTTT. Amino acids: CASSLDGTGNTNTQYF.